This T cell receptor (beta chain) emerged from a study of blood T cell repertoires in COVID-19. This CDR3 is 13 amino acids long. Germline V CDR1 and CDR2: SEHNR, FQNEAQ (reference sequence). After removal of 5 bases from V and 9 bases from J, the junction contained 6 bases not matched to a gene. TCRdb's table, derived via immunoSEQ multiplex PCR, lists solely in-frame clones and lacks some. This table holds 200,000 to 250,000 clones, 83% found once. The sequence came from a woman in her 30s with COVID-19, enrolled during active disease. This rearrangement joins TRBV7-9 to TRBJ1-2; 10 bases map to TRBD1. The source material was peripheral blood. The CDR3 loop is CASSDPGQGRYTF. In DNA, the CDR3 is TGTGCCAGCAGCGACCCGGGACAGGGGCGCTACACCTTC.